The clone carrying this T cell receptor beta chain has a handful of counts. Antigen: not known. This specimen comes from a study of blood T cells in healthy people across ages. Overall study results and limits: Diversity of TCR beta per million T cells declined in a roughly linear way with age. When set beside aged donors, long-lived donors presented more naive CD4+ cells and higher diversity.

Total RNA was isolated from each sample in quantities of at least 6 micrograms. Next came a second PCR, run for roughly 6 to 11 cycles, which used a sample-barcoded 5' primer along with a J-beta primer mix. Each TCR beta cDNA got a 12-nucleotide random molecular identifier. From the 5' RACE reads, TCRdb called clonotypes with MiXCR, one entry per CDR3 protein. The table shows hundreds of thousands of distinct CDR3 sequences, with around 45% occurring only once. The CDR3 is 14 amino acids. The germline V gene has CDR1 SGHTA and CDR2 FQGTGA. Trimming removed 0 bases from V and 1 base from J, with 6 bases in between.

This chain uses TRBV7-3 with TRBJ2-5, with D hard to call. Sequences were obtained from blood. The receptor was derived from a man in his sixties in good health. The CDR3 sequence: CASSLTASQETQYF. CDR3 bases: TGTGCCAGCAGCTTAACGGCAAGCCAAGAGACCCAGTACTTC. The entire variable domain, with the rest obtained from reference TRBV7-3 and TRBJ2-5, is as follows: GAGVSQTPSNKVTEKGKYVELRCDPISGHTALYWYRQSLGQGPEFLIYFQGTGAADDSGLPNDRFFAVRPEGSVSTLKIQRTERGDSAVYLCASSLTASQETQYFGPGTRLLVL.